This T cell receptor (beta chain) was sequenced during a study of T cells in Graves' hyperthyroidism and ophthalmopathy. Overall study results and limits: Ophthalmopathy and stable hyperthyroidism were told apart by a 13 V-J model.

Authors of the study amplified TCR beta CDR3 regions from RNA transcripts. When the TCR CDR3 underwent first-round RT-PCR, the HTBI primer set was used. TCRdb reanalysed the multiplex PCR reads using MiXCR and keeps one entry per CDR3 protein. Counted here are approximately 360,000 distinct CDR3 sequences, about 25% occurring once; the ten biggest clones make up around 70%. CDR3 length: 15 amino acids. Trimming stripped 6 bases from V and 2 bases from J, with 15 bases between. Germline V gene lookup returns CDR1 SGHRS and CDR2 YFSETQ. This clonotype was counted a few times. What it recognizes is unknown.

The clonotype originates from a man in his fifties or sixties with Graves' hyperthyroidism. Specimen: blood. This chain links TRBV5-1 with TRBJ2-1, with D possibly called TRBD1 or TRBD2 (5 bases each). The CDR3 loop is CASKGGQGPYNEQFF. As DNA, the CDR3 is TGCGCCAGCAAGGGCGGGCAGGGACCCTACAATGAGCAGTTCTTC.